The source of this T cell receptor (beta chain) is a study of breast tumors, draining lymph nodes, adjacent tissues. Axillary draining lymph nodes of breast cancer patients supplied the node samples. TCRdb re-called the multiplex PCR reads with MiXCR, one entry per CDR3 protein. The table lists about 230,000 distinct CDR3 sequences, less than 40% of them singletons. This clonotype was picked up many times. The target antigen is unknown. CDR3 length equals 17 residues. Trimming shortened V by 4 bases and J by 5 bases, and 24 bases separated the two germline ends. Germline V gene data show CDR1 as MNHEY and CDR2 as SVGEGT. Overall study findings and caveats: That most tumor T cells come from lymph nodes remained unproven. Tumors had less TCR diversity than lymph nodes, more than nontumor tissue. Luminal-like breast cancer showed significantly greater tumor-nontumor repertoire similarity than basal-like breast cancer did.

This clonotype was sampled from a female donor with breast cancer. Some clones in this sample may be carry-over from other donors' samples. Sequenced input: axillary lymph node tissue. The chain has TRBV6-2 or TRBV6-3 and TRBJ2-7, with D possibly TRBD2 on 6 matching bases. CDR3 sequence reads: CASSFPVNSGVKHEQYF. The CDR3 region has the DNA TGTGCCAGCAGTTTCCCAGTAAATTCGGGAGTGAAACACGAGCAGTACTTC.